The next 20 T cell receptor beta chains were all read from a single sample in a study of blood T cell repertoires in COVID-19. Produced via immunoSEQ multiplex PCR; TCRdb's table is partial and in-frame only. The sample gives about 88,000 clones, roughly 72% of which show up once; about 22% is in the top ten. Sequencing input: peripheral blood. Receptors originate from a woman aged 55 to 70 in a cohort sampled during active or convalescent COVID-19.

A single count supports this clone. V usage is TRBV4-1 and J usage is TRBJ1-2; TRBD1 might be the D (5 bases). V shed 1 base and J shed 8 bases, with 8 bases lying between them. The CDR3 loop spans 12 amino acids. The germline gives CDR1 MGHRA, CDR2 YSYEKL. The CDR3 DNA reads as TGCGCCAGCAGCCAAGGACAGTGGGGCTACACCTTC. Amino acid sequence: CASSQGQWGYTF.

This chain uses TRBV5-8 with TRBJ1-1, with TRBD1 identical over 8 bases. V lost 4 bases to trimming and J lost 0 bases; unmatched junction nucleotides: 8. This CDR3 has 16 residues. Germline V lookup: CDR1 SGHTS, CDR2 YDEGEE. This CDR3 reads CASSNGQGRVNTEAFF. The CDR3 DNA is TGTGCCAGCAGCAATGGACAGGGTAGAGTGAACACTGAAGCTTTCTTT.

The chain joins TRBV11-2 to TRBJ1-2; the D gene is possibly TRBD1 (5 bases). V was pared by 2 bases and J by 2 bases, with 15 bases between. The CDR3 contains 16 residues. CDR1 is SGHAT, CDR2 FQNNGV, per germline. DNA of the CDR3: TGTGCCAGCAGCTTATCTGGGGGGAAAACGAACTATGGCTACACCTTC. This codes for CASSLSGGKTNYGYTF. The whole variable domain, remainder taken from reference TRBV11-2 and TRBJ1-2, is EAGVAQSPRYKIIEKRQSVAFWCNPISGHATLYWYQQILGQGPKLLIQFQNNGVVDDSQLPKDRFSAERLKGVDSTLKIQPAKLEDSAVYLCASSLSGGKTNYGYTFGSGTRLTVV.

J is TRBJ2-1 and V is TRBV6-2 or TRBV6-3; TRBD1 matches 8 bases. The ends lost 2 bases at V and 10 bases at J; junction bases unmatched: 7. Germline CDR1 MNHEY, CDR2 SVGEGT. CDR3 size: 14 residues. The CDR3 spells CASSYGQGAGEQFF. The CDR3 nucleotides read TGTGCCAGCAGTTACGGTCAGGGGGCGGGGGAGCAGTTCTTC.

There are many counts of this clone. This chain links TRBV2 with TRBJ2-2; the match to TRBD2 covers 7 bases. The CDR3 has 14 residues. CDR1 and CDR2 (germline): SNHLY, FYNNEI. The CDR3: CARRKRGDTGELFF. The CDR3 region has the DNA TGTGCTAGACGGAAGCGGGGTGACACCGGGGAGCTGTTTTTT.

The V and J genes are TRBV19 and TRBJ2-5; D is possibly TRBD1 (5 bases). V lost 1 base and J 2 bases, leaving 14 bases between the germline ends. The CDR3 is 16 amino acids. From germline, CDR1 is LNHDA and CDR2 SQIVND (reference sequence). CDR3 loop: CASSIGTPFTQETQYF. The CDR3 bases are TGTGCCAGTAGTATAGGGACACCCTTCACGCAAGAGACCCAGTACTTC.

The V gene is TRBV27, the J gene TRBJ1-6; 11 positions agree with TRBD1. The V segment lost 5 bases and the J segment 6 bases; nucleotides outside the gene matches: 0. Germline V CDR1 and CDR2: MNHEY, SMNVEV (reference sequence). The CDR3 runs to 14 residues. The CDR3 DNA sequence: TGTGCCAGCAGTGGGACAGGGGGTAATTCACCCCTCCACTTT. Translated, it gives CASSGTGGNSPLHF.

The V call is TRBV9, the J call TRBJ2-5; TRBD1 matches at 8 bases. J lost 1 base, V lost 1 base, and 6 bases had no gene match. In germline, CDR1 is SGDLS, CDR2 YYNGEE. The CDR3 is made up of 16 amino acids. In DNA, the CDR3 is TGTGCCAGCAGCGTATCAACAGGGGGTACCCAAGAGACCCAGTACTTC. Translated: CASSVSTGGTQETQYF.

The chain uses TRBV19 and TRBJ1-2; D call uncertain. V was trimmed by 0 bases and J by 4 bases, leaving 9 bases between them. Germline V lookup: CDR1 LNHDA, CDR2 SQIVND (reference sequence). The CDR3 length is 14 residues. The CDR3 DNA sequence: TGTGCCAGTAGTATAGAGGTTCAGATCTATGGCTACACCTTC. Translated: CASSIEVQIYGYTF.

This clone was observed a handful of times. V gene TRBV6-6 combines with J gene TRBJ1-2; TRBD1 agrees at 8 bases. The CDR3 loop spans 15 amino acids. Per the germline V gene, CDR1 is MNHNY and CDR2 is SVGAGI (reference sequence). With V trimmed by 6 bases and J by 4 bases, 10 bases remained unmatched. For the CDR3, the DNA is TGTGCCAGCAGCGACGGCCCCACAGGGGGCTATGGCTACACCTTC. It codes for CASSDGPTGGYGYTF.

The gene calls are TRBV19 and TRBJ2-7; D unclear. This CDR3 region has 15 residues. With 6 bases removed from V and 3 bases from J, the gap between germline ends came to 18 bases. The germline CDR1 and CDR2 sequences are LNHDA and SQIVND (reference sequence). CDR3 in amino acids: CASSPTSASFYEQYF. CDR3 bases: TGTGCCAGTAGCCCCACAAGTGCCAGTTTCTACGAGCAGTACTTC.

This chain joins TRBV6-2 or TRBV6-3 and TRBJ2-1; 9 nucleotides match TRBD1. J was trimmed by 2 bases and V by 4 bases; bases with no gene match: 6. The CDR3 contains 16 residues. From germline, CDR1 is MNHEY and CDR2 SVGEGT. Here the CDR3 DNA reads TGTGCCAGCAGTTCGGGGACAGGGATCACCTACAATGAGCAGTTCTTC. Translation gives CASSSGTGITYNEQFF.

The rearrangement joins TRBV30 to TRBJ2-1; 8 bases are shared with TRBD1. Unmatched junction bases numbered 8, after V lost 2 bases and J lost 2 bases. The germline V gene encodes CDR1 GTSNPN and CDR2 SVGIG (reference sequence). The CDR3 extends over 16 amino acids. CDR3 sequence reads: CAWSIPRTGPYNEQFF. DNA for the CDR3: TGTGCCTGGAGTATACCACGGACAGGGCCCTACAATGAGCAGTTCTTC.

This clone appeared a few times. This chain links TRBV27 with TRBJ1-1, with TRBD1 matching over 8 bases. Germline-derived CDR1 and CDR2 are MNHEY and SMNVEV (reference sequence). The CDR3 totals 13 residues. V shed 4 bases, J shed 11 bases, and the junction held 9 bases outside the gene matches. CDR3 sequence reads: CASSSHRQGRAFF. The CDR3 DNA reads as TGTGCCAGCAGTTCCCATAGACAGGGGAGGGCTTTCTTT.

This clone was counted between two and nine times. The V gene is TRBV5-1, the J gene TRBJ2-7; no clear D gene. The CDR3 sequence is 15 residues long. Germline lookup yields CDR1 SGHRS and CDR2 YFSETQ. Trimming left V 4 bases short and J 0 bases short, with 14 bases between. The CDR3 region has the DNA TGCGCCAGCAGCACAGATTCTCAGAGCTCCTACGAGCAGTACTTC. This translates into CASSTDSQSSYEQYF.

The chain employs TRBV5-4 and TRBJ1-1, with D maybe TRBD1 (6 bases). This CDR3 has 15 residues. The germline CDR1 and CDR2 sequences are SGHNT and YYREEE (reference sequence). The V end was cut by 0 bases, the J end by 6 bases, with 15 bases between. DNA of the CDR3: TGTGCCAGCAGCTTGGCAGGGGCAACGACAGCTGAAGCTTTCTTT. It yields the protein CASSLAGATTAEAFF.

This clone was counted a few times. The gene calls are TRBV7-2 and TRBJ2-1, with 7 bases aligning to TRBD1. The CDR3 consists of 14 residues. In germline, CDR1 is SGHTA, CDR2 FQGNSA. V lost 5 bases, J lost 4 bases, and 5 bases stayed unmatched. The CDR3: CASSIGTEYNEQFF. As DNA, the CDR3 is TGTGCCAGCAGCATCGGGACAGAGTACAATGAGCAGTTCTTC.

This clone has more than one count but fewer than ten. This sequence joins TRBV7-8 and TRBJ2-3; 9 positions match TRBD1. CDR1 and CDR2 (germline): SGHVS, FQNEAQ. This CDR3 is built from 16 residues. Trimming took 8 bases from V and 2 from J; bases not matched to a gene: 11. The DNA of the CDR3 is TGTGCCAGCTACTGGGAGACAGGGGGTGCCACAGATACGCAGTATTTT. Translation: CASYWETGGATDTQYF.

The V call is TRBV30, the J call TRBJ1-6; unclear D gene. Germline CDR1 GTSNPN, CDR2 SVGIG (reference sequence). This CDR3 is 13 amino acids long. Deletions cut 2 bases from V and 8 bases from J, with 10 bases between. CDR3 DNA sequence: TGTGCCTGGAGTTCGGGATGGGATTCACCCCTCCACTTT. Translated: CAWSSGWDSPLHF.

The V call is TRBV5-1, the J call TRBJ2-3; 9 bases line up with TRBD2. The trim removed 0 bases at V and 5 bases at J, leaving 10 bases unmatched. CDR1 and CDR2 from the germline V gene are SGHRS and YFSETQ. This CDR3 spans 17 amino acids. The CDR3 here is CASSLDLAGGPRDTQYF. CDR3 bases: TGCGCCAGCAGCTTGGACCTGGCGGGGGGGCCCAGAGATACGCAGTATTTT.